The entry below describes one T cell receptor beta chain. The V gene lost 2 bases and the J gene lost 0 bases, with 11 bases spanning the gap. CDR1 and CDR2 (germline): GTSNPN, SVGIG (reference sequence). There are 15 residues in the CDR3. Only in-frame clones appear in the TCRdb table, and some are missing; sequencing was by immunoSEQ multiplex PCR. The data contain some 640,000 clones, more than 70% of them seen just once; the ten biggest clones take up roughly 1.5%. The data belong to a study of Ad26.COV2.S vaccination and SARS-CoV-2 variants. Specified treatment: some 20 received Ad26.COV2.S at low or high dose, single or two shots; 5 received placebo; per-sample allocation not given. It was on day 63 after the first vaccine or placebo injection that samples were taken.

The sequencing used peripheral blood, collected in a trial of Ad26.COV2.S vaccine versus placebo. This receptor was obtained from a person between 18 and 59 years old who received the Ad26.COV2.S COVID-19 vaccine or a placebo. V usage is TRBV30 and J usage is TRBJ2-1; D call uncertain. CDR3 protein: CAWSTGPSSYNEQFF. CDR3 coding DNA: TGTGCCTGGAGTACCGGGCCCAGCTCCTACAATGAGCAGTTCTTC.